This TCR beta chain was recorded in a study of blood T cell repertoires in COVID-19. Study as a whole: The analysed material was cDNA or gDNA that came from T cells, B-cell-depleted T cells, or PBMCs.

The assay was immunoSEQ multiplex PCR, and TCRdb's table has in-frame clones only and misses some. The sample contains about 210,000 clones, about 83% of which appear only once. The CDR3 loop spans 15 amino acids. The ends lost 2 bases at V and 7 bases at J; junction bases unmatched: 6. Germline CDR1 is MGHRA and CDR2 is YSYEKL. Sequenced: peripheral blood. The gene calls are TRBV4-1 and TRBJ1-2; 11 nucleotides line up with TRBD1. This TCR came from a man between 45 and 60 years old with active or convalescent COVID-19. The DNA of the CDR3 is TGCGCCAGCAGCCAAACCCTGGGACAGGGGGGTGGCTACACCTTC. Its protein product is CASSQTLGQGGGYTF.